The T cell receptor (beta chain) described here comes from a study of graft-versus-host responses after intestinal transplantation (dated by TCRdb to about 2021). Describing the broader study: Multivisceral, liver-intestinal, or isolated intestinal transplants were received by the recipients. Donor T cell macrochimerism was defined as a peak of at least 4% donor T cells among recipient peripheral blood mononuclear cells. Alloreactive clones were identified by sequencing pre-transplant mixed lymphocyte reaction products and comparing them with unstimulated pre-transplant donor and recipient T cells. Graft-versus-host and host-versus-graft alloreactive T cell clones were tracked in the graft, circulation and bone marrow after intestinal transplantation using bulk TCR-beta CDR3 sequencing. All recipients received anti-thymocyte globulin induction followed by maintenance tacrolimus and steroids for approximately 3 years. A cohort of about two dozen intestinal transplant recipients, including one retransplant, was enrolled, and a few patients lacking pretransplant specimens were excluded. Rather than going through the commercial service, samples from a few later patients were sequenced in-house on an Illumina MiSeq and processed with MiXCR.

The germline V gene supplies CDR1 SGHRS and CDR2 YFSETQ. The V end gives up 1 base and the J end 0 bases, leaving 16 bases in the junction not matched to a gene. Its CDR3 holds 20 amino acids, cysteine through phenylalanine. Only the CDR3 DNA is retained, 60 bases long and in frame from the first base. The sample's time point, from its label and the paper: cells obtained before transplantation from donor or recipient. CD3+CD4+ and CD3+CD8+ populations were FACS-sorted from unstimulated pre-transplant donor and recipient cells taken from spleen or lymph nodes. The study at large found these results: Conclusions were limited by the relatively low number and heterogeneity of intestinal transplant patients. Peak levels of circulating GvH clones were associated with declines in HvG clones early after transplant. High GvH to HvG T cell clonal ratios were observed in the allografts of patients with donor T cell macrochimerism. GvH clones were detected in recipient bone marrow, and some of these GvH clones were observed earlier in ileal mucosa or blood, consistent with an intestinal mucosal origin.

With regard to this clone: What this receptor recognizes is not known. There are no base qualities to consult, and no much larger clone falls within one base.

Library construction relied on the immunoSEQ multiplex PCR assay. For most patients, genomic DNA was isolated using the Qiagen DNeasy Blood and Tissue Kit and was shipped frozen to Adaptive Biotechnologies for TCR sequencing. Adaptive Biotechnologies carried out high-throughput TCR-beta CDR3 sequencing of genomic DNA for most patients. The study's own analysis went as follows. Adaptive's ImmunoSEQ software was the source of the TCR sequencing data for approximately 18 patients, while a few other patients were processed with MiXCR and VDJtools. To correct CD4 versus CD8 sorting errors, sequences present in both subsets at a frequency ratio below 5:1 were removed. Because the origin of CDR3 nucleotide sequences shared between donor and recipient could not be assigned, those sequences were removed. Alloreactive clones required at least 2-fold expansion over unstimulated cells and minimum CFSE-low frequency of 0.002% (template counts) or 0.001% (read counts). Clones detected in sequenced pre-transplant spleen, lymph node, or MLR CFSE-low populations of the donor or recipient were defined as mappable. Cumulative frequency of alloreactive clones was calculated as a percentage of all sequences weighted by copy number. Held by TCRdb, this immuneACCESS table contains in-frame sequences only and omits some clones. Under half of the omission traces to an unresolved V gene where checked; the cause of the rest is unknown. The V and J calls and clone size were taken over from that table, and D and trimming were inferred from the DNA. Present in this sample are 120,000 or so clones, around 95% of which were seen just once. The ten largest account for around 0.55% of the sample.

The chain joins TRBV5-1 to TRBJ2-1, with 7 central nucleotides matching TRBD1. This sample comprised unstimulated CD8+ T cells sorted from spleen or lymph node cells, obtained before intestinal transplant. The TCR originated in a human donor who received an intestinal transplant. The nucleotide sequence is given as TGCGCCAGCAGCTTGAGAGGGGGCCCCGGCGGTTCGAGCTCCTACAATGAGCAGTTCTTC. This sequence encodes CASSLRGGPGGSSSYNEQFF.